This T cell receptor beta chain was retrieved from a study of cytomegalovirus exposure and HLA in healthy donors. PCR amplification relied on 60 Vbeta primers (plus 13 Jbeta primers). Assay: immunoSEQ multiplex PCR; the TCRdb copy retains only in-frame clones and omits some. The sample gives 110,000 or so clones, 81% of which show up once; less than 2.5% is in the top ten. Details on this clone: Its antigen is currently unknown.

All donors participated as healthy donors of bone marrow. Study-level results: When a later analysis compared HLA-associated TCR beta chains with equally common others, the HLA-associated chains turned out to be more clonally expanded and to have lower generation probabilities. Specificity of a few CMV-associated chains for CMV antigens was verified in vitro.

From germline, CDR1 is SGHRS and CDR2 YFSETQ. V lost 4 bases and J lost 0; bases outside the gene matches: 4. The CDR3 is 15 amino acids. The chain uses TRBV5-1 and TRBJ2-7, with 10 bases matching TRBD2. The sample taken for sequencing was PBMCs. The origin of this receptor is a woman between 40 and 55 years old in good health and CMV-seronegative. The CDR3, as DNA: TGCGCCAGCAGCACGGGGACTAGCGACTCCTACGAGCAGTACTTC. This encodes CASSTGTSDSYEQYF.